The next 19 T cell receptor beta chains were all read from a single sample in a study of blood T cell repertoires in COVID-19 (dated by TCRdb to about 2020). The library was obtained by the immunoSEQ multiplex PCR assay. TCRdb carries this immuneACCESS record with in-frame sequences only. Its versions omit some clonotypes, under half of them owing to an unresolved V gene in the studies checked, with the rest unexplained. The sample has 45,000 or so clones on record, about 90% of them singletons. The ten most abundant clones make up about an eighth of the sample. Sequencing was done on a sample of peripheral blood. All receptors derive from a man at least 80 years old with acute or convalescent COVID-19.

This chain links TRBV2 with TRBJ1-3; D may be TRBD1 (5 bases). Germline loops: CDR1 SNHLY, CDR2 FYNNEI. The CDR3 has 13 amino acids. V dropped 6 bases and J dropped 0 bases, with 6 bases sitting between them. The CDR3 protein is CASRGLSGNTIYF. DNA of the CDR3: TGTGCCAGCAGGGGGCTCTCTGGAAACACCATATATTTT. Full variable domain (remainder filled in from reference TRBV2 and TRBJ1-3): EPEVTQTPSHQVTQMGQEVILRCVPISNHLYFYWYRQILGQKVEFLVSFYNNEISEKSEIFDDQFSVERPDGSNFTLKIRSTKLEDSAMYFCASRGLSGNTIYFGEGSWLTVV.

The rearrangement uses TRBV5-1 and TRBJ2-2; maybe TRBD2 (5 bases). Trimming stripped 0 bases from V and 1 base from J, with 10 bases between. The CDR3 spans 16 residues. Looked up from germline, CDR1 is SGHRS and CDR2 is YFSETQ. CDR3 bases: TGCGCCAGCAGCTTGGTCCTGAGGGAGAACACCGGGGAGCTGTTTTTT. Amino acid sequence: CASSLVLRENTGELFF.

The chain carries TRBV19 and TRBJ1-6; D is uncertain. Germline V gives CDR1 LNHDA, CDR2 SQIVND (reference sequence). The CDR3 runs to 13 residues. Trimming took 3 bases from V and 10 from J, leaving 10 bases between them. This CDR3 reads CASSIGLASPLHF. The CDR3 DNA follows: TGTGCCAGTAGTATCGGACTGGCCTCACCCCTCCACTTT. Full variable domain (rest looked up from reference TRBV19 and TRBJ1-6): DGGITQSPKYLFRKEGQNVTLSCEQNLNHDAMYWYRQDPGQGLRLIYYSQIVNDFQKGDIAEGYSVSREKKESFPLTVTSAQKNPTAFYLCASSIGLASPLHFGNGTRLTVT.

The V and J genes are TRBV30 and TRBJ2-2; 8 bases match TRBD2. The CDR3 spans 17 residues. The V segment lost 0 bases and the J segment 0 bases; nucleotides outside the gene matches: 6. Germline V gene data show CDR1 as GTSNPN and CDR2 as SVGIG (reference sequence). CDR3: CAWSVMGLGANTGELFF. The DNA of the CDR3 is TGTGCCTGGAGTGTAATGGGACTAGGAGCGAACACCGGGGAGCTGTTTTTT. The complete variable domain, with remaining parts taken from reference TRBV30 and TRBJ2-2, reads SQTIHQWPATLVQPVGSPLSLECTVEGTSNPNLYWYRQAAGRGLQLLFYSVGIGQISSEVPQNLSASRPQDRQFILSSKKLLLSDSGFYLCAWSVMGLGANTGELFFGEGSRLTVL.

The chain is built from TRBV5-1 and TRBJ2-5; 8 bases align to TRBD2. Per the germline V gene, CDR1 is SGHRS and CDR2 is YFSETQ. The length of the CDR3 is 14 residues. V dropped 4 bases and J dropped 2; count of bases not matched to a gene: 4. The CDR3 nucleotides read TGCGCCAGCAGCCCCGGACTAGCTCAAGAGACCCAGTACTTC. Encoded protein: CASSPGLAQETQYF.

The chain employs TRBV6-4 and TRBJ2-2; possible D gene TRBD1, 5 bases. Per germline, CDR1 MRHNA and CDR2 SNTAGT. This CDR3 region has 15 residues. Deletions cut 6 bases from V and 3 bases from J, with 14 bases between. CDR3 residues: CASSLEEGDTGELFF. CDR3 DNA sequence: TGTGCCAGCAGCCTAGAGGAAGGGGACACCGGGGAGCTGTTTTTT.

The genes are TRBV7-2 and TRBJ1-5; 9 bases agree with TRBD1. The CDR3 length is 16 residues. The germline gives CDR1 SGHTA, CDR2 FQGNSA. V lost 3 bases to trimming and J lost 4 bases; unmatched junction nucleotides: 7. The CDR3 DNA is TGTGCCAGCAGCTTTTTCCCCGGGACAGGGAATCAGCCCCAGCATTTT. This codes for CASSFFPGTGNQPQHF.

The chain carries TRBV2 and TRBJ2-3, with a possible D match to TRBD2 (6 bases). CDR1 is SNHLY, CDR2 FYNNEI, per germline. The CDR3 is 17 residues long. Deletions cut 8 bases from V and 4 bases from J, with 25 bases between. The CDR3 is CASSAGTPGGRADTQYF. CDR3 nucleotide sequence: TGTGCCAGCTCGGCGGGGACTCCTGGCGGTCGTGCAGATACGCAGTATTTT.

Here the CDR3 DNA reads TGTGCCAGCAGTGATTCATCTAGACAGGGGTCCGGGGAGCTGTTTTTT. Translated, it gives CASSDSSRQGSGELFF. The rearrangement joins TRBV6-4 to TRBJ2-2; 8 nucleotides agree with TRBD1. The CDR3 spans 16 residues. The germline V gene has CDR1 MRHNA and CDR2 SNTAGT. J was trimmed by 6 bases and V by 3 bases; bases with no gene match: 9.

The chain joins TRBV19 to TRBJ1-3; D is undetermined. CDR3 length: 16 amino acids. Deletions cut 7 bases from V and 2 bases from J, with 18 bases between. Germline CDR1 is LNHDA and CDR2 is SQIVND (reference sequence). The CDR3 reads CASTMTWKEAGNTIYF. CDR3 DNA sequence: TGTGCCAGTACCATGACGTGGAAGGAGGCTGGAAACACCATATATTTT. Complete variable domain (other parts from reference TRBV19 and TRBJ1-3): DGGITQSPKYLFRKEGQNVTLSCEQNLNHDAMYWYRQDPGQGLRLIYYSQIVNDFQKGDIAEGYSVSREKKESFPLTVTSAQKNPTAFYLCASTMTWKEAGNTIYFGEGSWLTVV.

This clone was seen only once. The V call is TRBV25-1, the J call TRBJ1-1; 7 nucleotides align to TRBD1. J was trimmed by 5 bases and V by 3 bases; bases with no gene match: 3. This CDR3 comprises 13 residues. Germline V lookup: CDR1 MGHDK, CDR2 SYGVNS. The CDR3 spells CASSDRTGTEAFF. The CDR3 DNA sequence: TGTGCCAGCAGTGACAGGACAGGAACTGAAGCTTTCTTT.

The CDR3 nucleotides are TGTGCCAGCAGCTTCGGACAGGGGCCAAGCTCTGGAAACACCATATATTTT. It encodes CASSFGQGPSSGNTIYF. The chain has TRBV11-2 and TRBJ1-3; TRBD1 matches at 9 bases. Germline trimming cut 3 bases from V and 0 bases from J; bases unmatched to any gene: 6. Germline CDR1 and CDR2: SGHAT and FQNNGV. This CDR3 is built from 17 residues. Drawing the rest from reference TRBV11-2 and TRBJ1-3, the complete variable domain is EAGVAQSPRYKIIEKRQSVAFWCNPISGHATLYWYQQILGQGPKLLIQFQNNGVVDDSQLPKDRFSAERLKGVDSTLKIQPAKLEDSAVYLCASSFGQGPSSGNTIYFGEGSWLTVV.

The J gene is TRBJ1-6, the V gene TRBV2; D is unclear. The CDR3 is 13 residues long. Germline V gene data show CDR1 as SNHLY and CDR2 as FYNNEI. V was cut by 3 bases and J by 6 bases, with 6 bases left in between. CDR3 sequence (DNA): TGTGCCAGCAGTGATTCAGTTAATTCACCCCTCCACTTT. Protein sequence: CASSDSVNSPLHF. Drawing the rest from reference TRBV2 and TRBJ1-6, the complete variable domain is EPEVTQTPSHQVTQMGQEVILRCVPISNHLYFYWYRQILGQKVEFLVSFYNNEISEKSEIFDDQFSVERPDGSNFTLKIRSTKLEDSAMYFCASSDSVNSPLHFGNGTRLTVT.

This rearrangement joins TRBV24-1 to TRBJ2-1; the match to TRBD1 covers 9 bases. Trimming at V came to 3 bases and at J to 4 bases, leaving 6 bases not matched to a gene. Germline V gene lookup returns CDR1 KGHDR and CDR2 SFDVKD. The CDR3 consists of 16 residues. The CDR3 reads CATSDTGTGRYNEQFF. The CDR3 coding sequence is TGTGCCACCAGTGATACAGGGACAGGGAGGTACAATGAGCAGTTCTTC.

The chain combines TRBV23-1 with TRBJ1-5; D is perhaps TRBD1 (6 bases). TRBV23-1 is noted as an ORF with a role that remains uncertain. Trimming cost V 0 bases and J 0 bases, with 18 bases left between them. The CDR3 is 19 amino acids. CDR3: CASSQSREGGIHSNQPQHF. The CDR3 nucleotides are TGCGCCAGCAGTCAATCGAGGGAGGGGGGGATTCATAGCAATCAGCCCCAGCATTTT.

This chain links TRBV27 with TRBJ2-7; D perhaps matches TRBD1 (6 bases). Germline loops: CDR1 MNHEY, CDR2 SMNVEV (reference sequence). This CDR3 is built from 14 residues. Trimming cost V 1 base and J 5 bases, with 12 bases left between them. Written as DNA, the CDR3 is TGTGCCAGCAGTTTATTCCAGGGGCAAAACGAGCAGTACTTC. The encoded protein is CASSLFQGQNEQYF.

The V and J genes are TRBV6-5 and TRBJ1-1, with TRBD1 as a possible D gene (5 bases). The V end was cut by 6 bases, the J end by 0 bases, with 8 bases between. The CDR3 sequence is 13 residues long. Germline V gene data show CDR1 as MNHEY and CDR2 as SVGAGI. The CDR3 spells CASRVDMNTEAFF. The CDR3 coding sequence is TGTGCCAGCAGGGTGGACATGAACACTGAAGCTTTCTTT.

In nucleotides, the CDR3 is TGTGCCAGCAGATGGGCCAGCGGCGAGCAGTACTTC. This codes for CASRWASGEQYF. This chain joins TRBV5-5 and TRBJ2-7; the D gene is possibly TRBD2 (5 bases). The germline V gene encodes CDR1 SGHKS and CDR2 YYEKEE (reference sequence). CDR3 length equals 12 residues. The ends were cut back, 5 bases at V and 6 bases at J, with 12 bases in the middle.

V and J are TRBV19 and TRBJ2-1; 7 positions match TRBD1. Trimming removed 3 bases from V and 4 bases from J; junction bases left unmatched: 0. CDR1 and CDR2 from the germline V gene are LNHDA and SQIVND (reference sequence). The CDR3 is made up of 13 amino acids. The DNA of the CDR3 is TGTGCCAGTAGTATGGGACAGTACAATGAGCAGTTCTTC. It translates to CASSMGQYNEQFF.